This T cell receptor beta chain was sequenced in a study of shared clonotypes between healthy human individuals. Findings and caveats of the study: Though the depth was large, rarefaction showed that sorted-subset sequencing was incomplete.

Concerning this clone itself: No antigen is known for it.

All donors were healthy HIV-negative adults lacking recent acute infections or vaccinations. Caucasian adults residing in Nashville, Tennessee made up all the donors. Every subset's genomic DNA went evenly onto several immunoSEQ plates. Clones were read by immunoSEQ multiplex PCR, and TCRdb kept only the in-frame ones, dropping some. The sample includes roughly 2 million clones, nearly 97% of them seen just once. The CDR3 length is 16 residues. Germline V gene sequence: CDR1 LGHNA, CDR2 YNFKEQ. V dropped 1 base and J dropped 3 bases, with 15 bases sitting between them. The rearrangement uses TRBV4-2 and TRBJ1-2; D not certain. Input material: naive CD4+ T cells sorted from blood. The subset: CD45RA+ positively selected. This clonotype was obtained from a man younger than 30 in good health. Here the CDR3 DNA reads TGTGCCAGCAGCCAAGGAATGCAGTCAGCTTACTATGGCTACACCTTC. This codes for CASSQGMQSAYYGYTF.